This TCR beta chain is drawn from a study of OX40 agonist ivuxolimab in advanced cancers. About the research overall: Patients' therapy was ivuxolimab, an antibody that acts as an agonist of OX40 (CD134).

CDR1 SGHAT and CDR2 FQNNGV come from the germline V gene. V lost 7 bases and J 4 bases, leaving 12 bases between the germline ends. CDR3 length: 13 residues. Overall study findings and caveats: The 0.1-3.0 mg/kg partial responders had among the lowest clonal expansion.

Details on this clone: Its target is not known.

Assay: immunoSEQ multiplex PCR; the TCRdb copy retains only in-frame clones and omits some. Of 58,000 or so clones listed, around 89% are singletons. Blood specimens came from baseline, cycle 4 day 1, and cycle 7 day 1. This rearrangement joins TRBV11-2 to TRBJ2-3; D might be TRBD1 (6 bases). This clonotype originated in an adult with an advanced solid tumor such as melanoma, head and neck, liver or kidney cancer. The source material was CD4+ or CD8+ T cells sorted from blood, sampled in a trial of the OX40 agonist ivuxolimab. The CDR3 here is CASKQGGADTQYF. The CDR3 DNA follows: TGTGCCAGCAAACAGGGTGGCGCAGATACGCAGTATTTT.